This TCR beta chain was obtained from a study of pediatric ulcerative colitis. General observations from the study: Compared with controls, ulcerative colitis showed greater blood-rectum clone sharing.

For this clone: Its specificity is unknown.

CDR3 size: 13 residues. Looked up from germline, CDR1 is MDHEN and CDR2 is SYDVKM. Deletions cut 6 bases from V and 6 bases from J, with 11 bases between. This was a survey-level run. Sequencing was performed with immunoSEQ multiplex PCR; in TCRdb, only in-frame clones are kept and a portion is missing. The sample includes roughly 60,000 clones, 80% to 90% seen only once; the top ten take over 1.3%. The clonotype originates from a boy younger than 18 who was a control in a study of pediatric ulcerative colitis. Input material: blood. The V and J genes are TRBV28 and TRBJ2-2; D uncertain. The CDR3 is CASSRGGAGELFF. CDR3 coding DNA: TGTGCCAGCAGCCGCGGTGGGGCCGGGGAGCTGTTTTTT.